This T cell receptor (beta chain) was sequenced for a study of OX40 agonist ivuxolimab in advanced cancers. Some background on the complete study: Ivuxolimab was an agonistic, fully human IgG2 monoclonal antibody directed against OX40 (CD134), a costimulatory receptor. Intravenous ivuxolimab was administered to patients every 2 weeks at six dose levels: 0.01, 0.1, 0.3, 1.5, 3 and 10 mg/kg. Among the approximately 50 dose-escalation patients, 19 had hepatocellular carcinoma, roughly 15 melanoma, 9 renal cell carcinoma and 9 head and neck cancer. The dose-escalation cohort was 82.7% male with a mean age of roughly 62 years, ranging from roughly 23 to 85. Patients were allowed to have had prior anti-PD-1, anti-PD-L1 or anti-CTLA-4 therapy, and around two fifths of the dose-escalation patients had been treated with checkpoint inhibitors. Partial responses occurred in three dose-escalation patients, of whom one had hepatocellular carcinoma and two had cutaneous melanoma. Peripheral TCRbeta sequencing aimed to test whether ivuxolimab altered TCR sequence diversity and caused clonal T-cell expansion. The paper reports the monotherapy dose-escalation portion (N ≈ 50 patients) of the phase I ivuxolimab trial.

To sequence the TCRbeta CDR3 region, genomic DNA was isolated from the sorted cells. The immunoSEQ Assay was used for sequencing of TCRbeta CDR3 regions. Drawn from immuneACCESS, this table holds only the in-frame rearrangements with V and J called that TCRdb kept. Clones are partly lost; checked studies trace under half to an unresolved V gene and leave the rest unexplained. The sample has about 88,000 clones on record, roughly 85% of them singletons. Over 0.2% of the sample rests with the top ten. The trial excluded patients who had a history of autoimmune disease or were on systemic immunosuppression. In every dose cohort, peripheral blood was drawn for TCR sequencing at baseline, cycle 4 day 1, and cycle 7 day 1. Samples came from an open-label, multicenter, first-in-human phase I dose-escalation trial of ivuxolimab. Adults with locally advanced or metastatic melanoma, renal cell, hepatocellular, or head and neck squamous cell carcinoma were enrolled in the trial. Before TCR sequencing, CD4+ and CD8+ T cells were separately sorted from peripheral blood.

Study-wide findings and limitations: Antigen specificity was not determined for the clonally expanded peripheral T cells. At doses from 0.1 to 3.0 mg/kg, clonal expansion was seen in both CD4+ and CD8+ blood T cells between baseline and week 6. Low levels of normalized T-cell clonal expansion were also seen in some patients who did not respond. In the 0.1-3.0 mg/kg groups, partial responders had among the lowest normalized peripheral clonal expansion, particularly in CD8+ T cells. After ivuxolimab, expanded clones were on average more numerous among CD8+ T cells than among CD4+ T cells.

Including cysteine and phenylalanine, the CDR3 has 12 amino acids. The read is trimmed to its CDR3 DNA, 36 bases read in frame from base 1. CDR1 SNHLY and CDR2 FYNNEI are derived from the germline V gene. The germline ends are 8 bases apart after V is trimmed by 7 bases and J by 2 bases. This clone was counted only a few times. Which antigen it targets is not known. Within one base of it there is no much larger clone, and no base qualities were kept. This clonotype originated in an adult with an advanced solid tumor such as melanoma, head and neck, liver or kidney cancer. The sample consisted of CD4+ or CD8+ T cells sorted from blood, taken in a trial of the OX40 agonist ivuxolimab. This chain is built from TRBV2 and TRBJ1-2, with the D gene call left open. The CDR3 here reads CASTELNYGYTF. The DNA reads TGTGCCAGCACTGAGCTGAACTATGGCTACACCTTC.